This TCR beta chain came from a study of blood T cell repertoires in COVID-19. Authors' processing steps: Amplification of reference gene primers provided the estimated nucleated cell counts. Using immunoSEQ multiplex PCR, the repertoire was profiled, and TCRdb retains in-frame clones only, with some absent. D and trimming come from the DNA, and the V and J calls and clone size come from that table. The sample shows around 64,000 clones, 80% to 90% of them seen only once. CDR1 DFQATT and CDR2 SNEGSKA come from the germline V gene (reference sequence). This CDR3 comprises 10 residues. V shed 7 bases and J 16 bases; nucleotides not matched to a gene: 10.

The chain employs TRBV20-1 and TRBJ2-1; 7 bases line up with TRBD2. Sequenced material: peripheral blood. The sequence was collected from a man aged 45-65 years with active COVID-19. CDR3 residues: CSVGGGPFFF. The CDR3 region has the DNA TGCAGTGTTGGGGGAGGGCCGTTCTTCTTC.